This T cell receptor beta chain comes out of a study of cytomegalovirus exposure and HLA in healthy donors. Study observations and caveats: Cytomegalovirus status was reportedly diagnosed by the classifier with high specificity and sensitivity. Earlier results showed most TCR beta V segments being productive about 90% or about 30% of the time.

The CDR3 spans 17 residues. The germline gives CDR1 KGHSH, CDR2 LQKENI. V lost 1 base, J lost 0 bases, and 16 bases lay in between. PCR primers comprised 60 Vbeta and 13 Jbeta primers. Measured with immunoSEQ multiplex PCR; TCRdb has only the in-frame clones, and not every one. The sample has 150,000 or so clones; about 80% are singletons. Comments on this clone: Its antigen is undetermined.

Sequenced: PBMCs. The TCR sequence derives from a man aged 35-49 years in good health and CMV-seropositive. This rearrangement joins TRBV18 to TRBJ2-7, with D possibly matching TRBD2 (5 bases). In DNA, the CDR3 is TGTGCCAGCTCACCACGATTAGGAGAAGGGAGCTCCTACGAGCAGTACTTC. Translated, it gives CASSPRLGEGSSYEQYF.